The source of this T cell receptor beta chain is a study of blood T cell repertoires in COVID-19 (dated by TCRdb to between 2020 and 2021). For the study in its entirety: The collaborator samples originated in the United States, Italy and Spain and spanned the acute and convalescent phases of COVID-19. The dataset comprised deeply sampled blood TCRbeta repertoires from subjects exposed to, actively infected with, or recovered from COVID-19. Nearly every sample came with metadata listing a de-identified subject ID, COVID-19 status, age in years and sex. HLA class I and class II types, where available, came from metadata supplied by the sample provider rather than from assay-based typing. The repertoires were released in a freely available public database meant as a resource for research on the immune response to SARS-CoV-2. The material from the prospective study consisted of cDNA or gDNA derived from T cells, B-cell-depleted T cells, or PBMCs. Samples were obtained from the ongoing ImmuneRACE study (first 160 participants) and from 1,200 or so subjects provided by 6 global collaborators. The study at large found these results: Clinical and demographic metadata were provided uncurated, with the amount varying by source and participant.

From cysteine to phenylalanine, the CDR3 is 15 amino acids long. The retained sequence is limited to the CDR3, 45 bases, with the frame set at the first base. The germline V gene sets CDR1 to SGHTA and CDR2 to FQGTGA. Trimming takes 2 bases from V and 4 bases from J, and the germline ends sit 14 bases apart. Comment on this clone: Its recognized antigen is unknown. No qualities accompany the bases; no much larger clone lies one base away.

Each collaborating institution followed its own protocols to collect whole blood in K2EDTA tubes. For TCRbeta analysis, collaborators shipped samples in one of three forms: frozen whole blood, isolated PBMCs, or DNA extracted from either of those sample types. TCRbeta CDR3 regions were amplified from genomic DNA by means of the immunoSEQ Assay, a bias-controlled multiplex PCR. On the study's bioinformatics: The number of nucleated cells in each sample was estimated by amplification of reference gene primers within the assay. To quantify the absolute abundance of each unique TCRbeta CDR3 rearrangement, sequence reads were collapsed and filtered. Productive Simpson clonality was computed per sample as the square root of Simpson's diversity index over productive rearrangements. TCRdb obtained this table from immuneACCESS and retained in-frame rearrangements with V and J assigned. These tables miss some clones; where compared with another copy, unresolved V genes account for less than half of the shortfall, and the remainder is unexplained. V, J and clone size are those of that table, while D and trimming were read from the DNA. This sample gives fewer than 150,000 clones in total; about four fifths of them show up just once. About 5.8% of the sample belongs to the ten largest clones.

The chain is made from TRBV7-3 and TRBJ2-5; a tentative D call is TRBD2 (6 bases match). Sequenced: peripheral blood. This receptor was identified in a human donor in a cohort sampled during active COVID-19. The DNA is TGTGCCAGCAGCTTAGGAGGGTGGGGCTCAGAGACCCAGTACTTC. The resulting protein is CASSLGGWGSETQYF.